Listed below are T cell receptor beta chains from one sample, sequenced in a study of T cells in Graves' hyperthyroidism and ophthalmopathy. One entry per CDR3 protein, called by TCRdb with MiXCR from the multiplex PCR reads. Of 530,000 or so distinct CDR3 sequences in the sample, about 15% were seen once. The material sequenced was blood. The receptors here all came from a woman aged 18-35 years with Graves' ophthalmopathy. CDR3s include the opening cysteine and the closing phenylalanine or tryptophan.

TRBV6-1	TRBJ1-6	CASRRAGSPLHF
TRBV4-1	TRBJ1-1	CASSQGTGTEAFF
TRBV25-1	TRBJ2-7	CASTAGGTGRREQYF
TRBV12-5	TRBJ2-1	CASGLVTNREGGANEQFF
TRBV19	TRBJ2-1	CASSMYRGAYNEQFF
TRBV24-1	TRBJ2-2	CATSRQGANTGELFF
TRBV20-1	TRBJ2-4	CSARDWGGLAKNIQYF
TRBV5-4	TRBJ1-2	CASSTGQGALGRYTF
TRBV4-1	TRBJ2-3	CASSQYSGRAPDTQYF
TRBV30	TRBJ1-1	CAWSGTGPEAFF
TRBV7-2	TRBJ1-1	CASSLAPGQNTEAFF
TRBV9	TRBJ2-1	CASSVAGLASYNEQFF
TRBV5-1	TRBJ2-3	CASSLRQGVTDTQYF
TRBV4-1	TRBJ2-5	CASSPLNDQETQYF
TRBV10-2	TRBJ1-5	CASRQGQGAGQPRHF
TRBV6-1	TRBJ1-3	CASSAPGDHGNTIYF
TRBV10-1	TRBJ2-3	CASSEFKRTSTDTQYF
TRBV7-9	TRBJ1-1	CASSIGITEAFF
TRBV7-2	TRBJ1-2	CASSRGGLGGYTF
TRBV5-1	TRBJ2-3	CASRPFRSTDTQYF
TRBV25-1	TRBJ2-1	CASSDGPSGSWPYNEQFF